This passage covers 18 T cell receptor beta chains from one sample sequenced in a study of T cell responses to AZD1222 COVID-19 vaccine. Method: immunoSEQ multiplex PCR; TCRdb's copy keeps in-frame clones and lacks some. The sample carries about 67,000 clones, around 82% recorded once. The specimen was peripheral blood, collected 28 days after the second AZD1222 dose. The receptors were gathered from an adult who received the AZD1222 COVID-19 vaccine.

The rearrangement joins TRBV6-4 to TRBJ2-1, with 8 bases matching TRBD2. V lost 3 bases, J lost 7 bases, and 8 bases stayed unmatched. Germline V gene sequence: CDR1 MRHNA, CDR2 SNTAGT. This CDR3 has 15 amino acids. The CDR3 loop reads CASSDIGGARNEQFF. The DNA of the CDR3 is TGTGCCAGCAGTGATATCGGGGGGGCCAGGAATGAGCAGTTCTTC.

The genes are TRBV6-5 and TRBJ1-1, with D possibly TRBD1 on 5 matching bases. Trimming shortened V by 4 bases and J by 1 base, and 10 bases separated the two germline ends. This CDR3 contains 14 residues. Germline-derived CDR1 and CDR2 are MNHEY and SVGAGI. CDR3 sequence (DNA): TGTGCCAGCAGTTCGACAGCCTCGAACACTGAAGCTTTCTTT. As protein: CASSSTASNTEAFF.

The rearrangement links TRBV11-2 to TRBJ1-2, with TRBD1 identical over 7 bases. The germline V gene has CDR1 SGHAT and CDR2 FQNNGV. The length of the CDR3 is 14 residues. Unmatched junction bases numbered 6, after V lost 4 bases and J lost 4 bases. CDR3 amino acids: CASSSTDRVYGYTF. The CDR3 DNA reads as TGTGCCAGCAGCTCAACCGACAGGGTCTATGGCTACACCTTC.

This chain uses TRBV9 with TRBJ1-2; perhaps TRBD1 as D (6 bases). CDR3 size: 13 residues. Germline V gene sequence: CDR1 SGDLS, CDR2 YYNGEE. V was clipped by 6 bases and J by 8 bases, with 17 bases between them. CDR3 sequence (DNA): TGTGCCAGCACCCTGGGACTTCAGGGGGGCTACACCTTC. It encodes CASTLGLQGGYTF.

This chain connects TRBV24-1 to TRBJ2-2; D is perhaps TRBD1 (6 bases). The V gene lost 5 bases and the J gene lost 0 bases, with 6 bases spanning the gap. The CDR3 runs 14 residues. Germline V CDR1 and CDR2: KGHDR, SFDVKD. For the CDR3, the DNA is TGTGCCACCAGTGGGGACACGAACACCGGGGAGCTGTTTTTT. This translates into CATSGDTNTGELFF.

This clone occurred a few times. The J gene is TRBJ2-1, the V gene TRBV5-1; 8 nucleotides line up with TRBD1. There are 17 residues in the CDR3. J was trimmed by 6 bases and V by 0 bases; bases with no gene match: 11. Germline V gene data show CDR1 as SGHRS and CDR2 as YFSETQ. The CDR3 loop is CASSLGLGGQAFNEQFF. In DNA, the CDR3 is TGCGCCAGCAGCTTGGGCCTTGGGGGACAGGCTTTCAATGAGCAGTTCTTC.

In this sample, this clone turned up once. This chain uses TRBV4-2 with TRBJ2-2, with 12 bases lining up with TRBD2. The CDR3 is made up of 17 amino acids. CDR1 is LGHNA, CDR2 YNFKEQ, per germline. The junction had 1 base not matched to a gene; V was cut back by 2 bases and J by 0 bases. The CDR3, as DNA: TGTGCCAGCAGCCAACTAGCGGGGGGGCCGAACACCGGGGAGCTGTTTTTT. It encodes CASSQLAGGPNTGELFF.

The CDR3 DNA reads TGCGCCAGCAGTGAGTTACAGGGGAGGGAGACCCAGTACTTC. Its protein product is CASSELQGRETQYF. The chain employs TRBV10-2 and TRBJ2-5, with a weak D call TRBD1 (7 bases). Germline CDR1 WSHSY, CDR2 SAAADI. This CDR3 has 14 residues. Trimming took off 1 base at V and 5 bases at J, with 11 bases between the two ends.

The gene calls are TRBV7-2 and TRBJ2-7; a possible D gene is TRBD2 (5 bases). The CDR3 spans 13 residues. V lost 5 bases to trimming and J lost 6 bases, with 14 bases between them. Germline-derived CDR1 and CDR2 are SGHTA and FQGNSA. In DNA form, the CDR3 reads TGTGCCAGCAGCCCCAGGTTGGCGGGCGAGCAGTACTTC. Its translation is CASSPRLAGEQYF.

The chain couples TRBV20-1 to TRBJ2-2; 8 nucleotides align to TRBD1. V shed 3 bases, J shed 3 bases, and the junction held 9 bases outside the gene matches. The CDR3 is 16 amino acids. Germline V gene lookup returns CDR1 DFQATT and CDR2 SNEGSKA (reference sequence). CDR3 bases: TGCAGTGCTAGTCCCCAGGGGGCCTTCGACACCGGGGAGCTGTTTTTT. Translating gives CSASPQGAFDTGELFF.

This clone has only a few counts. The rearrangement joins TRBV5-4 to TRBJ1-2; 8 nucleotides line up with TRBD1. The junction had 11 bases not matched to a gene; V was cut back by 2 bases and J by 5 bases. CDR1 is SGHNT, CDR2 YYREEE, per germline (reference sequence). The CDR3 runs 16 residues. CDR3 amino acids: CASSFIGQGYHYGYTF. Here the CDR3 DNA reads TGTGCCAGCAGCTTTATTGGACAGGGTTATCATTATGGCTACACCTTC.

In this sample, this clone turned up once. The chain joins TRBV5-8 to TRBJ1-3; D not resolved. CDR1 SGHTS and CDR2 YDEGEE come from the germline V gene. CDR3 length: 15 amino acids. The ends were cut back, 4 bases at V and 7 bases at J, with 18 bases in the middle. The DNA of the CDR3 is TGTGCCAGCAGCATCCGCCGGGCCTTCGGGAACACCATATATTTT. Amino acids: CASSIRRAFGNTIYF.

The chain links TRBV4-1 to TRBJ2-7; D perhaps matches TRBD2 (5 bases). This CDR3 is built from 13 residues. The V gene's germline CDR1 is MGHRA and CDR2 YSYEKL. V was cut by 3 bases and J by 0 bases, with 6 bases left in between. The CDR3 spells CASSQGSSYEQYF. The CDR3 nucleotides are TGCGCCAGCAGCCAGGGGAGCTCCTACGAGCAGTACTTC.

V usage is TRBV5-4 and J usage is TRBJ1-4; possible D gene TRBD1, 5 bases. The CDR3 runs 15 residues. The V gene lost 4 bases and the J gene lost 7 bases, with 17 bases spanning the gap. The germline V gene has CDR1 SGHNT and CDR2 YYREEE (reference sequence). The CDR3 DNA reads TGTGCCAGCAGCACCCGTACAGGAGATGGTGAAAAACTGTTTTTT. Translation: CASSTRTGDGEKLFF.

This rearrangement joins TRBV19 to TRBJ1-1, with 7 bases that match TRBD1. Per the germline V gene, CDR1 is LNHDA and CDR2 is SQIVND (reference sequence). The CDR3 is 16 residues long. V dropped 3 bases and J dropped 5; count of bases not matched to a gene: 12. CDR3 DNA: TGTGCCAGTAGTATTTCGCCCGACAGGGTTCCTACTGAAGCTTTCTTT. This gives the protein CASSISPDRVPTEAFF.

V usage is TRBV28 and J usage is TRBJ1-1; 12 nucleotides agree with TRBD1. V dropped 6 bases and J dropped 1; count of bases not matched to a gene: 9. CDR1 and CDR2 (germline): MDHEN, SYDVKM. There are 17 residues in the CDR3. The CDR3 nucleotides are TGTGCCAGCAGATTCCGGGACAGGGGGCGACGGAACACTGAAGCTTTCTTT. Protein product: CASRFRDRGRRNTEAFF.

This chain links TRBV7-9 with TRBJ1-5; TRBD1 might be the D (6 bases). The V end was cut by 2 bases, the J end by 1 base, with 9 bases between. Germline values: CDR1 SEHNR, CDR2 FQNEAQ (reference sequence). This CDR3 region has 15 residues. The CDR3 coding sequence is TGTGCCAGCAGCTTATCCGGACAGAGCAATCAGCCCCAGCATTTT. Translation gives CASSLSGQSNQPQHF.

This sequence joins TRBV27 and TRBJ2-3, with 8 bases identical to TRBD2. Germline CDR1 MNHEY, CDR2 SMNVEV (reference sequence). V shed 4 bases, J shed 2 bases, and the junction held 5 bases outside the gene matches. The CDR3 has 15 residues. Here the CDR3 DNA reads TGTGCCAGCAGTTCCTTAGCGGGGCTCACAGATACGCAGTATTTT. This translates into CASSSLAGLTDTQYF.